This T cell receptor (beta chain) derives from a study of cytomegalovirus exposure and HLA in healthy donors. Germline V gene data show CDR1 as LGHNA and CDR2 as YNFKEQ. The CDR3 has 14 residues. V was shortened by 5 bases and J by 3 bases, with 14 bases between the two germline ends. The PCR employed 60 Vbeta primers together with 13 Jbeta primers. Produced via immunoSEQ multiplex PCR; TCRdb's table is partial and in-frame only. The repertoire holds 150,000 to 200,000 clones, with over 60% as singletons. A note on this clone: Antigen: not known.

Overall study results and limits: According to a later analysis, most TCR beta chains associated with CMV appeared HLA-restricted. Upon later analysis, TCR association rates were observed to vary by HLA locus, being highest for DRB1 and lowest for HLA-C. Presence/absence analyses treated sequencing depth as roughly uniform across donors.

The specimen sequenced was PBMCs. The chain employs TRBV4-2 and TRBJ2-7; D is unclear. The source of this sequence is a woman aged 25-40 years in good health and CMV-seronegative. CDR3 amino acids: CASSFDSYNYEQYF. Written as DNA, the CDR3 is TGTGCCAGCAGCTTCGACTCATACAACTACGAGCAGTACTTC.